These T cell receptor beta chains were read from a single sample in a study of shared clonotypes between healthy human individuals. Sequencing was performed with immunoSEQ multiplex PCR; in TCRdb, only in-frame clones are kept and a portion is missing. This table has 2 million to 2.5 million clones, about 90% appearing once. Sample: naive CD4+ T cells from PBMCs. These receptor sequences come from a young man in good health. Some clones in this sample may be carry-over from other donors' samples. Both conserved end residues are part of each CDR3. The D gene is left open where the match is weak. Expanded clones get a size class; other rows say once, few or many, or leave the size out.

v_call	d_call	j_call	clone_size	cdr3_nt	cdr3_aa
TRBV7-6	TRBD2	TRBJ2-7	NA	TGTGCCAGCAGCTTAGTAGTCGGGGGGAGCTCCTACGAGCAGTACTTC	CASSLVVGGSSYEQYF
TRBV10-3	TRBD1	TRBJ1-1	once	TGTGCCATCAGTGGGTGGGACAGCATGAACACTGAAGCTTTCTTT	CAISGWDSMNTEAFF
TRBV6-6	TRBD1	TRBJ2-1	NA	TGTGCCAGCAGTTTGGACAGGGTAAGCGACAATGAGCAGTTCTTC	CASSLDRVSDNEQFF
TRBV5-1	TRBD1	TRBJ2-1	NA	TGCGCCAGCAGCGCTCGACAGGGTAGCTCCTACAATGAGCAGTTCTTC	CASSARQGSSYNEQFF
TRBV5-1	TRBD1	TRBJ1-1	few	TGCGCCAGCAGCTACCTACCGACAGGGGTGACGAACACTGAAGCTTTCTTT	CASSYLPTGVTNTEAFF
TRBV15	NA	TRBJ1-5	once	TGTGCCACCAGCAGTGCGGGGGCGCGTGGTCAGCCCCAGCATTTT	CATSSAGARGQPQHF
TRBV5-4	NA	TRBJ2-5	NA	TGTGCCAGCAGCTTGACCCTCCAAGAGACCCAGTACTTC	CASSLTLQETQYF
TRBV5-6	NA	TRBJ2-5	NA	TGTGCCAGCAGCGGATACAGGGTTGTGGAGACCCAGTACTTC	CASSGYRVVETQYF
TRBV11-2	NA	TRBJ2-2	NA	TGTGCCAGCAGTCACGGAACCGCGAACACCGGGGAGCTGTTTTTT	CASSHGTANTGELFF
TRBV10-3	TRBD1	TRBJ2-3	NA	TGTGCCATCAGCGGGACAGGGGGCCCCACAGATACGCAGTATTTT	CAISGTGGPTDTQYF
TRBV27	TRBD1	TRBJ2-7	NA	TGTGCCAGCAGCTCACGAACCGGGACAGGGGGATACGAGCAGTACTTC	CASSSRTGTGGYEQYF
TRBV7-8	NA	TRBJ2-1	NA	TGTGCCAGCAGCCGGACTAATGGGAATGAGCAGTTCTTC	CASSRTNGNEQFF
TRBV20-1	NA	TRBJ2-5	few	TGCAGTGCTAGTCCAGAAGAGACCCAGTACTTC	CSASPEETQYF
TRBV27	NA	TRBJ2-5	once	TGTGCCAGCCTTCGGAGGTTAGAGACCCAGTACTTC	CASLRRLETQYF
TRBV27	NA	TRBJ2-1	once	TGTGCCAGCAGTTTATTTGGACAGCCTCTATCCTCCTACAATGAGCAGTTCTTC	CASSLFGQPLSSYNEQFF
TRBV11-1	TRBD1	TRBJ2-5	NA	TGTGCCAGCAGCTACGCTAGACAGGGTGCGACCCAGTACTTC	CASSYARQGATQYF
TRBV11-3	NA	TRBJ2-1	NA	TGTGCCAGCAGCTTAGGGGCCGTCAGGGATGAGCAGTTCTTC	CASSLGAVRDEQFF
TRBV18	TRBD1	TRBJ2-7	NA	TGTGCCAGCTCCCCCGGGACAGGGGATTACGAGCAGTACTTC	CASSPGTGDYEQYF
TRBV19	NA	TRBJ1-3	once	TGTGCCAGTAGTATAGCGGAGGGACCTGGCAACACCATATATTTT	CASSIAEGPGNTIYF
TRBV2	NA	TRBJ2-5	NA	TGTGCCAGCAGACCCTTTGGACAGCTATTCCAAGAGACCCAGTACTTC	CASRPFGQLFQETQYF
TRBV19	NA	TRBJ2-3	NA	TGTGCCAGTATGGCCAGGGAGCGCACAGATACGCAGTATTTT	CASMARERTDTQYF
TRBV5-4	NA	TRBJ2-7	NA	TGTGCCAGCACGGGCCGTGGGGAGCAGTACTTC	CASTGRGEQYF
TRBV11-2	NA	TRBJ2-7	NA	TGTGCCAGCACCGGGGGCGGGCCTCCCTACGAGCAGTACTTC	CASTGGGPPYEQYF
TRBV15	TRBD2	TRBJ2-5	NA	TGTGCCACCAGCAGAGAGACACTAGCGGGAGGCCAAGAGACCCAGTACTTC	CATSRETLAGGQETQYF
TRBV19	TRBD1	TRBJ1-5	once	TGTGCCAGTAGTATAGTGACAGGGGGGGGCAATCAGCCCCAGCATTTT	CASSIVTGGGNQPQHF
TRBV18	NA	TRBJ2-2	NA	TGTGCCAGCTCGCCCCAGGGACCGAACACCGGGGAGCTGTTTTTT	CASSPQGPNTGELFF